The source of this T cell receptor (beta chain) is a study of Graves' ophthalmopathy and Graves' hyperthyroidism. Active ophthalmopathy (CAS at least 3, NOSPECS at least 4), lasting under 3 months. This clonotype was seen a handful of times. The antigen is unknown. Germline assignment: CDR1 KGHDR and CDR2 SFDVKD. The CDR3 totals 9 residues. V gave up 8 bases and J gave up 8 bases, with 5 bases separating them. RNA transcripts were the source from which TCR beta CDR3 regions were amplified. First-round RT-PCR used HTBI primers; second-round multiplex PCR followed. TCRdb analysed the multiplex PCR reads with MiXCR anew, one entry per CDR3 protein. Of 220,000 or so distinct CDR3 sequences detected, under 25% appear once; the ten largest clones hold roughly 45%. Overall study results and limits: Blood also held most thyroid clonotypes expanded above 0.001 frequency.

The TCR originated in a woman aged 50 to 65 with Graves' ophthalmopathy. Sequenced input: peripheral blood. V and J are TRBV24-1 and TRBJ1-1; D remains unclear. CDR3 region: CATMAEAFF. The CDR3 bases are TGTGCCACCATGGCAGAAGCTTTCTTT.